The sample holds one count of the clone carrying this TCR beta chain. Its antigen remains unknown. Culturing for around ten days preceded CD4+ T cell isolation. IL-2 medium supplanted half the medium on days 3 and 7. Data came from immunoSEQ multiplex PCR; TCRdb stores just in-frame clones and leaves some out. This table holds around 26,000 clones, around 73% found once. The source of the sample is a study of vaccination effects on CD4 cells after COVID-19. The CDR3 is made up of 13 amino acids. J was trimmed by 9 bases and V by 4 bases; bases with no gene match: 8. Per the germline V gene, CDR1 is SGHNT and CDR2 is YYREEE (reference sequence). Study-wide results and limits: Clones of infection and vaccine origin contracted markedly late after vaccination. Common cold coronaviruses were cross-recognized by only 1 of 255 vaccine-induced clones in healthy vaccinees.

Specimen: CD4+ T cells from PBMCs cultured without peptide, collected before COVID-19 vaccination. The V call is TRBV5-4, the J call TRBJ1-2; 8 bases map to TRBD1. The sequence was collected from a human donor who received a COVID-19 vaccine. CDR3 loop: CASSPDRGRSYTF. Written as DNA, the CDR3 is TGTGCCAGCAGCCCAGACAGGGGTAGGAGCTACACCTTC.